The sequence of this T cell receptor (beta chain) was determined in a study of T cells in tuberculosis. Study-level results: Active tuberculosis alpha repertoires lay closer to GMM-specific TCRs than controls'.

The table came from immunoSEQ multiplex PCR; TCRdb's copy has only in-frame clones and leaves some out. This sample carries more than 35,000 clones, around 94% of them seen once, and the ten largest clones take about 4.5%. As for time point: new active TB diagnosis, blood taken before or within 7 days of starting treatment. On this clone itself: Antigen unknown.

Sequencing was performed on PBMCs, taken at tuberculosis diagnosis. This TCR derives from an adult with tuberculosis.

The CDR3 here is CASSLAGTGGNQPQHF. CDR3 coding DNA: TGCGCCAGCAGCTTGGCAGGGACAGGGGGCAATCAGCCCCAGCATTTT. The J gene is TRBJ1-5, the V gene TRBV5-1; 10 nucleotides line up with TRBD1. The trim removed 0 bases at V and 2 bases at J, leaving 2 bases unmatched. CDR1 is SGHRS, CDR2 YFSETQ, per germline. This CDR3 has 16 residues.